The 25 T cell receptor beta chains reported below all come from one sample, sequenced in a study of radiotherapy plus CTLA-4 blockade in lung cancer. Method: immunoSEQ multiplex PCR; TCRdb's copy keeps in-frame clones and lacks some. The table shows about 31,000 clones, with roughly three quarters occurring only once. The material sequenced was peripheral blood, taken from a patient treated with radiotherapy plus ipilimumab. The receptors stem from a human donor with non-small cell lung cancer whose response to radiotherapy plus ipilimumab could not be evaluated.

The chain recombines TRBV9 with TRBJ1-3, with D maybe TRBD1 (5 bases). V was clipped by 0 bases and J by 0 bases, with 10 bases between them. Germline-derived CDR1 and CDR2 are SGDLS and YYNGEE. This CDR3 has 16 amino acids. The CDR3 spells CASSVGRATSGNTIYF. CDR3 nucleotides: TGTGCCAGCAGCGTAGGCAGGGCCACCTCTGGAAACACCATATATTTT.

This sequence joins TRBV18 and TRBJ2-2; no reliable D call. The germline CDR1 and CDR2 sequences are KGHSH and LQKENI. Trimming removed 1 base at V and 1 base at J, with 4 bases between. The CDR3 loop spans 14 amino acids. The CDR3 sequence: CASSPRENTGELFF. The CDR3 DNA reads TGTGCCAGCTCACCACGAGAGAACACCGGGGAGCTGTTTTTT.

This clone appeared a single time. CDR3 sequence reads: CASSLATSGRNQETQYF. The CDR3 DNA reads TGTGCCAGCAGCTTAGCTACTAGCGGGAGGAACCAAGAGACCCAGTACTTC. The V and J genes are TRBV7-2 and TRBJ2-5, with 12 bases lining up with TRBD2. CDR1 and CDR2 from the germline V gene are SGHTA and FQGNSA. The CDR3 is 17 amino acids. With V trimmed by 0 bases and J by 0 bases, 2 bases remained unmatched.

This rearrangement joins TRBV5-1 to TRBJ2-2; weak D call: TRBD2 (6 bases). Trimming cost V 2 bases and J 1 base, with 12 bases left between them. CDR3 length equals 16 residues. Per germline, CDR1 SGHRS and CDR2 YFSETQ. CDR3 region: CASSLTGTENTGELFF. The CDR3 region has the DNA TGCGCCAGCAGCTTAACCGGGACTGAGAACACCGGGGAGCTGTTTTTT.

The chain uses TRBV4-1 and TRBJ2-1, with 10 bases matching TRBD1. Germline CDR1 reads MGHRA; CDR2 reads YSYEKL. CDR3 length: 14 amino acids. V lost 4 bases, J lost 10 bases, and 7 bases stayed unmatched. CDR3 nucleotides: TGCGCCAGCAGCCTACGACAGGGGGCAGGGGAGCAGTTCTTC. Its translation is CASSLRQGAGEQFF.

The chain couples TRBV6-1 to TRBJ2-5, with a tentative D call TRBD1 (6 bases). The CDR3 sequence is 12 residues long. V dropped 7 bases and J dropped 4 bases, with 10 bases sitting between them. Germline V gives CDR1 MNHNS, CDR2 SASEGT. CDR3 protein: CASTLTGETQYF. In DNA, the CDR3 is TGTGCCAGCACCCTGACAGGAGAGACCCAGTACTTC.

CDR3 DNA sequence: TGTGCCAGCAGCCGGGAGACCCAGTACTTC. Translating gives CASSRETQYF. The gene calls are TRBV2 and TRBJ2-5; D unclear. Germline lookup yields CDR1 SNHLY and CDR2 FYNNEI. The germline V and J ends were trimmed by 6 bases and 5 bases, with 4 bases remaining between them. This CDR3 contains 10 residues.

There are a few counts of this clone. The genes are TRBV15 and TRBJ1-2; no reliable D call. CDR3 length: 15 residues. With 0 bases removed from V and 6 bases from J, the gap between germline ends came to 14 bases. Germline CDR1 is LNHNV and CDR2 is YYDKDF (reference sequence). For the CDR3, the DNA is TGTGCCACCAGCAGAGATTATAGCGGATCAGATGGCTACACCTTC. It yields the protein CATSRDYSGSDGYTF.

The sample holds a few counts of this clone. The V and J genes are TRBV5-4 and TRBJ2-7; a possible D gene is TRBD2 (5 bases). Per germline, CDR1 SGHNT and CDR2 YYREEE (reference sequence). The length of the CDR3 is 12 residues. V was trimmed by 0 bases and J by 5 bases, leaving 6 bases between them. The DNA for the CDR3 is TGTGCCAGCAGCTTGGTCGGGGACGAGCAGTACTTC. Encoded protein: CASSLVGDEQYF.

The chain joins TRBV5-1 to TRBJ2-2; TRBD1 agrees at 8 bases. Germline CDR1 reads SGHRS; CDR2 reads YFSETQ. The J segment lost 5 bases and the V segment lost 3 bases, leaving 12 bases of the junction unmatched. There are 17 residues in the CDR3. For the CDR3, the DNA is TGCGCCAGCAGCTCAAGTCAGGGGGCGCGGGGAACCGGGGAGCTGTTTTTT. Translation gives CASSSSQGARGTGELFF.

This rearrangement joins TRBV28 to TRBJ2-4; possible D gene TRBD2, 5 bases. CDR1 and CDR2 (germline): MDHEN, SYDVKM. The CDR3 runs to 15 residues. Between the trimmed V and J ends, which lost 3 bases and 5 bases, there was a span of 14 bases. CDR3 bases: TGTGCCAGCAGTTTGTCGGGGTTTGTCGAAAACATTCAGTACTTC. It codes for CASSLSGFVENIQYF.

The rearrangement links TRBV10-3 to TRBJ1-1; 9 bases are a match to TRBD1. CDR1 is ENHRY and CDR2 is SYGVKD in the germline V gene. This CDR3 has 15 residues. Losses at the gene ends were 3 bases for V and 7 bases for J; bases not matched to a gene: 9. The CDR3 bases are TGTGCCATCAGTGAAAGGGGGACAGGGATAGTTGAAGCTTTCTTT. This encodes CAISERGTGIVEAFF.

The V gene is TRBV7-2, the J gene TRBJ2-5, with D possibly matching TRBD2 (6 bases). Germline V CDR1 and CDR2: SGHTA, FQGNSA. This CDR3 region has 17 residues. The V end lost 1 base, the J end lost 0 bases, and 15 bases lay between the germline ends. This CDR3 reads CASSLGRVGSNQETQYF. In nucleotides, the CDR3 is TGTGCCAGCAGCTTAGGGAGGGTTGGAAGCAACCAAGAGACCCAGTACTTC. The full variable domain, with the rest looked up from reference TRBV7-2 and TRBJ2-5, is GAGVSQSPSNKVTEKGKDVELRCDPISGHTALYWYRQSLGQGLEFLIYFQGNSAPDKSGLPSDRFSAERTGGSVSTLTIQRTQQEDSAVYLCASSLGRVGSNQETQYFGPGTRLLVL.

The rearrangement links TRBV27 to TRBJ1-2, with 8 positions matching TRBD1. The CDR3 sequence is 15 residues long. Trimming at V came to 6 bases and at J to 5 bases, leaving 11 bases not matched to a gene. The V gene's germline CDR1 is MNHEY and CDR2 SMNVEV (reference sequence). The CDR3 sequence: CASSHSTGAKYGYTF. The CDR3 DNA sequence: TGTGCCAGCAGCCATTCGACAGGGGCGAAATATGGCTACACCTTC.

CDR3 protein: CASSLFGGKAEQYF. The CDR3 nucleotides read TGTGCCAGCAGCTTGTTTGGGGGGAAAGCCGAGCAGTACTTC. The V and J genes are TRBV4-2 and TRBJ2-7; the D gene is possibly TRBD2 (6 bases). V dropped 5 bases and J dropped 6 bases, with 17 bases sitting between them. CDR3 length: 14 residues. Germline CDR1 reads LGHNA; CDR2 reads YNFKEQ.

This rearrangement joins TRBV7-2 to TRBJ2-1; a weak D match, TRBD2 (6 bases). The CDR3 contains 16 residues. V shed 3 bases and J shed 4 bases, with 16 bases lying between them. CDR1 is SGHTA and CDR2 is FQGNSA in the germline V gene. In DNA form, the CDR3 reads TGTGCCAGCAGCTTGATGGGACTCCACGCATACAATGAGCAGTTCTTC. Its protein product is CASSLMGLHAYNEQFF. The full variable domain, rest sourced from reference TRBV7-2 and TRBJ2-1, is GAGVSQSPSNKVTEKGKDVELRCDPISGHTALYWYRQSLGQGLEFLIYFQGNSAPDKSGLPSDRFSAERTGGSVSTLTIQRTQQEDSAVYLCASSLMGLHAYNEQFFGPGTRLTVL.

This clone qualifies as medium-sized. The CDR3 loop reads CASSTGYNTGELFF. The CDR3 DNA reads TGTGCCAGTAGTACAGGCTACAACACCGGGGAGCTGTTTTTT. The rearrangement joins TRBV19 to TRBJ2-2, with D unresolved. CDR3 length: 14 residues. Germline-derived CDR1 and CDR2 are LNHDA and SQIVND (reference sequence). Trimming cost V 4 bases and J 2 bases, with 8 bases left between them.

V usage is TRBV5-6 and J usage is TRBJ2-5, with unresolved D. Germline CDR1 and CDR2: SGHDT and YYEEEE. The CDR3 runs to 12 residues. Trimming removed 1 base from V and 5 bases from J, with 6 bases in between. The CDR3 region is CASSLFAETQYF. The CDR3 DNA follows: TGTGCCAGCAGCTTGTTTGCGGAGACCCAGTACTTC.

The chain uses TRBV5-1 and TRBJ2-5; no reliable D call. Germline values: CDR1 SGHRS, CDR2 YFSETQ. CDR3 length: 14 residues. Between the trimmed V and J ends, which lost 1 base and 2 bases, there was a span of 9 bases. DNA for the CDR3: TGCGCCAGCAGCTTGCCCCCTAATCAAGAGACCCAGTACTTC. It is translated as CASSLPPNQETQYF. Supplemented by reference TRBV5-1 and TRBJ2-5, the full variable domain reads KAGVTQTPRYLIKTRGQQVTLSCSPISGHRSVSWYQQTPGQGLQFLFEYFSETQRNKGNFPGRFSGRQFSNSRSEMNVSTLELGDSALYLCASSLPPNQETQYFGPGTRLLVL.

This clone showed up just once. The chain uses TRBV5-1 and TRBJ1-6; D unresolved. The V gene's germline CDR1 is SGHRS and CDR2 YFSETQ. This CDR3 contains 17 residues. Deletions cut 0 bases from V and 8 bases from J, with 18 bases between. The CDR3 nucleotides are TGCGCCAGCAGCTTGGGAGCGTTTGCGGCAGCGGATTCACCCCTCCACTTT. As protein: CASSLGAFAAADSPLHF.

This chain joins TRBV18 and TRBJ2-2, with TRBD2 identical over 8 bases. The J segment lost 7 bases and the V segment lost 2 bases, leaving 12 bases of the junction unmatched. CDR1 is KGHSH and CDR2 is LQKENI in the germline V gene. The CDR3 runs 17 residues. The CDR3 loop reads CASSPRFQAGVLGELFF. In DNA, the CDR3 is TGTGCCAGCTCACCAAGGTTTCAAGCGGGAGTACTCGGGGAGCTGTTTTTT. The full variable domain, in which reference TRBV18 and TRBJ2-2 provide the parts outside the CDR3, is NAGVMQNPRHLVRRRGQEARLRCSPMKGHSHVYWYRQLPEEGLKFMVYLQKENIIDESGMPKERFSAEFPKEGPSILRIQQVVRGDSAAYFCASSPRFQAGVLGELFFGEGSRLTVL.

The V gene is TRBV7-7, the J gene TRBJ2-5, with D possibly being TRBD1 (6 bases). The ends were cut back, 1 base at V and 4 bases at J, with 13 bases in the middle. The CDR3 contains 15 residues. Germline V lookup: CDR1 SSHAT, CDR2 FNYEAQ (reference sequence). This chain's CDR3 is CASSLVGQGTETQYF. Here the CDR3 DNA reads TGTGCCAGCAGCTTAGTAGGGCAGGGGACAGAGACCCAGTACTTC.

The rearrangement joins TRBV30 to TRBJ2-5, with 10 nucleotides matching TRBD2. Germline values: CDR1 GTSNPN, CDR2 SVGIG (reference sequence). There are 17 residues in the CDR3. The V gene end was trimmed by 3 bases and the J gene end by 5 bases; junction bases not matched to a gene: 15. The CDR3 sequence: CAWSLLLGSSGRETQYF. DNA of the CDR3: TGTGCCTGGAGCCTACTACTAGGGAGTAGCGGGAGGGAGACCCAGTACTTC.

For the CDR3, the DNA is TGTGCCAGCAGCGGGGTAGCGGTACAAGAGACCCAGTACTTC. It is translated as CASSGVAVQETQYF. The V gene is TRBV2, the J gene TRBJ2-5, with a weak D call TRBD2 (6 bases). Germline V CDR1 and CDR2: SNHLY, FYNNEI. This CDR3 has 14 residues. V was pared by 6 bases and J by 2 bases, with 13 bases between.

The V gene is TRBV11-2, the J gene TRBJ2-1, with TRBD2 matching over 9 bases. In germline, CDR1 is SGHAT, CDR2 FQNNGV. The CDR3 contains 15 residues. The junction had 1 base not matched to a gene; V was cut back by 3 bases and J by 1 base. CDR3 DNA: TGTGCCAGCAGCTTGGGACTAGCTTCCTACAATGAGCAGTTCTTC. Protein sequence: CASSLGLASYNEQFF.